These 18 T cell receptor beta chains were sequenced from one sample in a study of regulatory T cells in long-lasting Graves disease (dated by TCRdb to the early 2020s). The time point label corresponds to: newly diagnosed GD, antithyroid drugs for less than 3 months. For both TCR sequencing and RNA sequencing, RNA was extracted from PBMCs in TRIzol. The library was prepared using multiplex PCR. Sequencing was carried out with an Illumina HiSeq 4000. CDR3 regions were amplified by Arm-PCR with iRepertoire HTBI primers to construct TCR beta libraries. TCRdb ran its own pipeline on the public reads, namely fastp trimming at Q25 and MiXCR clone calling, and kept in-frame beta chains. A single entry per CDR3 protein holds the most common genes and DNA from its merged rows. This sample lists roughly 500,000 distinct CDR3 sequences; approximately 12% were detected once. The ten largest clones represent around 10% of the sample.

The sample was also linked to a second study, of T cells in Graves' hyperthyroidism and ophthalmopathy.

The sequencing used peripheral blood mononuclear cells (PBMCs), collected at new diagnosis, from a patient treated with antithyroid drugs. The origin of the receptors is a woman aged 25 to 39 with Graves disease. Donor details come from another sample of the same person, matched by shared clones.

As regards this clonotype: This could be a read error, since a much larger clone is one nucleotide away. This chain links TRBV12-3 or TRBV12-4 with TRBJ2-7, with TRBD2 as a possible D gene (6 bases). This CDR3 spans 13 amino acids. Between the trimmed V and J ends, which lost 10 bases and 5 bases, there was a span of 18 bases. CDR3 coding DNA: TGTGCCATCAGCCGGGGACTGAATAACGAGCAGTACTTC. Its translation: CAISRGLNNEQYF.

This clonotype was detected ten times or more. The junction does not match germline at one end; this may be a read error. The rearrangement joins TRBV6-5 to TRBJ1-1, with a possible D match to TRBD1 (5 bases). Germline V CDR1 and CDR2: MNHEY, SVGAGI. The CDR3 has 13 residues. In nucleotides, the CDR3 is TGCGCCAGCAGCTGGGACGGGAACACTGAAGCTTTCTTT. Translating gives CASSWDGNTEAFF.

This clonotype occurred many times. The V gene is TRBV2, the J gene TRBJ2-7; D is ambiguous. The CDR3 covers 15 residues. Between the trimmed V and J ends, which lost 2 bases and 0 bases, there was a span of 11 bases. CDR1 is SNHLY and CDR2 is FYNNEI in the germline V gene. In nucleotides, the CDR3 is TGTGCCAGCAGTGAACAGTCCCCGAGCTCCTACGAGCAGTACTTC. It yields the protein CASSEQSPSSYEQYF.

This clonotype was seen many times. V gene TRBV12-3 or TRBV12-4 combines with J gene TRBJ1-2, with TRBD1 matching over 10 bases. Unmatched junction bases numbered 9, after V lost 7 bases and J lost 4 bases. The CDR3 is made up of 15 amino acids. Written as DNA, the CDR3 is TGTGCCAGCACGCCTCACGGGACAGGGGTCTATGGCTACACCTTC. It translates to CASTPHGTGVYGYTF.

A word on this clonotype: The junction does not match germline at one end; this may be a read error. The chain has TRBV4-2 and TRBJ2-2; a weak D match, TRBD2 (6 bases). CDR1 LGHNA and CDR2 YNFKEQ come from the germline V gene. CDR3 length equals 14 residues. The CDR3 here is CASSRTDTTGGLFF. CDR3 DNA: TGTGCCAGCAGCCGGACGGACACCACCGGGGGGCTGTTTTTT.

This clonotype has ten or more counts. The V and J genes are TRBV7-2 and TRBJ2-3, with no clear D. The germline V and J ends were trimmed by 3 bases and 4 bases, with 14 bases remaining between them. CDR1 is SGHTA and CDR2 is FQGNSA in the germline V gene. The CDR3 has 15 residues. CDR3 sequence reads: CASSFGGPRADTQYF. CDR3 in DNA: TGTGCCAGCAGCTTTGGCGGTCCCCGGGCAGATACGCAGTATTTT.

The sample holds a few counts of this clonotype. The V gene is TRBV13, the J gene TRBJ2-1, with 11 bases matching TRBD2. Germline V CDR1 and CDR2: PRHDT, FYEKMQ (reference sequence). V lost 2 bases and J lost 4; bases outside the gene matches: 13. The CDR3 spans 19 residues. The DNA of the CDR3 is TGTGCCAGCAGCTTACGCGCTAGCGGGAGGCCTCTTAGGTACAATGAGCAGTTCTTC. Its protein product is CASSLRASGRPLRYNEQFF.

This clonotype was observed at least ten times. The rearrangement uses TRBV12-3 or TRBV12-4 and TRBJ1-5; 7 bases match TRBD1. The CDR3 is 14 residues long. V lost 8 bases to trimming and J lost 3 bases; unmatched junction nucleotides: 7. The CDR3 DNA is TGTGCCAGCGTCCAGGGGGGAAACAATCAGCCCCAGCATTTT. Translation gives CASVQGGNNQPQHF.

The J gene is TRBJ1-1, the V gene TRBV20-1; no clear D gene. This CDR3 comprises 13 residues. The germline CDR1 and CDR2 sequences are DFQATT and SNEGSKA (reference sequence). Trimming left V 4 bases short and J 11 bases short, with 20 bases between. The CDR3, as DNA: TGCAGTGCTAAAGCCTCCCCCACTTTCGTGGCTTTCTTT. This translates into CSAKASPTFVAFF.

This clonotype showed up many times. The V call is TRBV5-5, the J call TRBJ2-2, with 10 bases identical to TRBD1. Germline V CDR1 and CDR2: SGHKS, YYEKEE (reference sequence). The CDR3 runs to 15 residues. J was trimmed by 2 bases and V by 5 bases; bases with no gene match: 3. CDR3 coding DNA: TGTGCCAGCAGTCGACAGGGGGCCAACACCGGGGAGCTGTTTTTT. It encodes CASSRQGANTGELFF. The full variable domain, with the rest looked up from reference TRBV5-5 and TRBJ2-2, is DAGVTQSPTHLIKTRGQQVTLRCSPISGHKSVSWYQQVLGQGPQFIFQYYEKEERGRGNFPDRFSARQFPNYSSELNVNALLLGDSALYLCASSRQGANTGELFFGEGSRLTVL.

This clonotype occurred many times. The J gene is TRBJ2-1, the V gene TRBV10-2, with 13 bases matching TRBD2. This CDR3 spans 16 amino acids. Germline CDR1 reads WSHSY; CDR2 reads SAAADI. J was trimmed by 9 bases and V by 6 bases; bases with no gene match: 11. CDR3 sequence: CASRVGGLAGRAEQFF. The CDR3 DNA follows: TGCGCCAGCAGGGTCGGGGGACTAGCGGGAAGGGCTGAGCAGTTCTTC.

This clonotype was recorded at least ten times. V usage is TRBV18 and J usage is TRBJ1-1; TRBD1 matches 8 bases. CDR1 and CDR2 from the germline V gene are KGHSH and LQKENI. The V and J ends lost 2 bases and 0 bases, in that order; junction bases with no gene match: 2. CDR3 length: 15 residues. The CDR3 is CASSPGTGVNTEAFF. In nucleotides, the CDR3 is TGTGCCAGCTCACCAGGGACAGGAGTGAACACTGAAGCTTTCTTT.

This clonotype was counted between two and nine times. DNA of the CDR3: TGTGCCAGTAGTACTCGACAGGGACTGTACACTGAAGCTTTCTTT. Translation gives CASSTRQGLYTEAFF. The chain employs TRBV19 and TRBJ1-1; 7 bases map to TRBD1. Germline CDR1 LNHDA, CDR2 SQIVND (reference sequence). The CDR3 is 15 amino acids. Germline trimming cut 4 bases from V and 3 bases from J; bases unmatched to any gene: 8.

This clonotype occurred a few times. V gene TRBV11-3 combines with J gene TRBJ2-1; 8 bases map to TRBD2. The CDR3 length is 14 residues. V gave up 5 bases and J gave up 5 bases; unmatched junction bases: 5. In germline, CDR1 is SGHNT, CDR2 YENEEA. The chain's CDR3 is CASSLTSADNEQFF. In DNA, the CDR3 is TGTGCCAGCAGCCTGACTAGCGCCGACAATGAGCAGTTCTTC. The whole variable domain, remainder taken from reference TRBV11-3 and TRBJ2-1, is EAGVVQSPRYKIIEKKQPVAFWCNPISGHNTLYWYLQNLGQGPELLIRYENEEAVDDSQLPKDRFSAERLKGVDSTLKIQPAELGDSAVYLCASSLTSADNEQFFGPGTRLTVL.

This clonotype showed up many times. The chain couples TRBV24-1 to TRBJ2-1; 7 nucleotides match TRBD2. The CDR3 length is 14 residues. J gave up 8 bases and V 3 bases, and 6 bases lay outside the gene matches. Germline CDR1 reads KGHDR; CDR2 reads SFDVKD. CDR3 sequence reads: CATSDRRETDEQFF. CDR3 DNA: TGTGCCACCAGTGATAGGCGGGAGACGGATGAGCAGTTCTTC.

The table lists this clonotype with a few counts. This likely reflects a read error, since a far larger clone is one base away. CDR3: CATSDGQERFNEQYF. CDR3 DNA: TGTGCCACCAGTGATGGTCAGGAGAGATTCAATGAGCAGTACTTC. The chain has TRBV24-1 and TRBJ2-4; D is unclear. CDR1 and CDR2 from the germline V gene are KGHDR and SFDVKD. The CDR3 covers 15 residues. V lost 3 bases and J 13 bases, leaving 21 bases between the germline ends.

This clonotype was counted only a few times. This chain joins TRBV6-2 or TRBV6-3 and TRBJ1-1, with 11 bases that match TRBD1. After removal of 2 bases from V and 1 base from J, the junction contained 6 bases not matched to a gene. CDR1 is MNHEY, CDR2 SVGEGT, per germline. The CDR3 loop spans 17 amino acids. The CDR3 reads CASSYTGTGGSNTEAFF. The DNA of the CDR3 is TGTGCCAGCAGTTACACAGGGACAGGGGGGTCGAACACTGAAGCTTTCTTT.

Only a few counts were recorded for this clonotype. The chain combines TRBV19 with TRBJ1-1, with TRBD1 as a possible D gene (5 bases). CDR3 length: 19 residues. Germline V CDR1 and CDR2: LNHDA, SQIVND (reference sequence). V lost 3 bases to trimming and J lost 1 base, with 24 bases between them. The DNA for the CDR3 is TGTGCCAGTAGTATCTATGGCAGATATGACGGGGCAGCGAACACTGAAGCTTTCTTT. This codes for CASSIYGRYDGAANTEAFF.